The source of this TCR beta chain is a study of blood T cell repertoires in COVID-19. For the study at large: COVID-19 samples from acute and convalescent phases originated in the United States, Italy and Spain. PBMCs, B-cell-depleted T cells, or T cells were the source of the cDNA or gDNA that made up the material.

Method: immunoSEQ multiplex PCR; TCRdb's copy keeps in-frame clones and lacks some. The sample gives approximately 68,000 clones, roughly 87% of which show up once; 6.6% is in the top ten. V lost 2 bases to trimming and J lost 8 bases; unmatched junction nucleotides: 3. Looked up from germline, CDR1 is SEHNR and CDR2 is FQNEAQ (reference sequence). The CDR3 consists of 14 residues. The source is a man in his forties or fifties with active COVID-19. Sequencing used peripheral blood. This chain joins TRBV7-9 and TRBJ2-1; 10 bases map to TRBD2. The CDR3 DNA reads TGTGCCAGCAGCTTAACTAGCGGGACCGATGAGCAGTTCTTC. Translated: CASSLTSGTDEQFF.